This T cell receptor (beta chain) was sequenced for a study of cytomegalovirus exposure and HLA in healthy donors (dated by TCRdb to between 2016 and 2019). With respect to the entire study: An earlier analysis of a few hundred of the donors reported roughly 300 Gb of sequence data and about 120 million unique TCR beta sequences obtained from some 200 million T cells. To predict cytomegalovirus infection status, the study combined high-throughput TCR immunosequencing, statistical association of individual TCRs with disease status, and machine learning. The study was designed to test whether signatures of past pathogen exposure could be identified by cataloging public T cell receptors. Around 320 gigabases of sequencing data and around 87 million unique TCR sequences were included in an early release covering roughly 600 HLA-typed donors. The genetic ancestry cluster associated with self-reported Caucasian donors included roughly four fifths of the 398 genotyped donors. An earlier analysis of approximately 630 of the donors applied high-throughput TCR beta sequencing to assess whether each TCR beta V gene segment acted as functional or pseudogenic. About five DR-DQ haplotypes were treated as single units for association and clustering because of strong linkage in the cohort. Along with the approximately 650-subject first cohort, a separate validation cohort of over a hundred different subjects was used. Donor age, sex, ethnicity and CMV serostatus were compiled together with the repertoire data. The later analysis used no new phenotypic data to find candidate immune exposures, relying instead on TCR beta sequences and their occurrence across donors. Among roughly 370 genotyped donors of the cohort, an average of 235,054 unique TCR beta nucleotide sequences were sequenced per donor, roughly 20% of them non-productive. Class I and class II HLA loci were covered by the typing at four-digit resolution. Every repertoire in the discovery cohort had been generated on one and the same sequencing platform. The T cell repertoires of several hundred subjects were profiled by immunosequencing and related to cytomegalovirus serostatus. A later genetic analysis used genome-wide SNP genotypes for about 55% of the 666 donors, treating that subset as a discovery cohort. A later analysis re-examined previously published TCR beta repertoires from 610 or so donors and added high-resolution HLA genotyping to investigate patterns of TCR occurrence. The number of donors typed differed by locus, with roughly 629-640 for A, B, C, DRB1 and DQB1, more than 500 for DQA1, over 600 for DPA1, and around 430 for DPB1.

Taken from cysteine to phenylalanine, the CDR3 has 15 residues. Just the 45-base CDR3 DNA is kept, in frame starting at base 1. Trimming accounts for 6 bases at V and 2 bases at J, while the number of junction bases matched to no gene is 6. Via the germline V gene (reference sequence), CDR1 is MNHNY and CDR2 SVGAGI. The cohort consisted of 650 to 700 healthy bone marrow donors. Cohort members were all nominally healthy when sampled, although unrecorded immune exposures were likely present. The donor was CMV seronegative and belonged to the group of around 400 seronegative cohort members. A peripheral blood sample was collected from each donor, and TCR beta sequencing was performed on peripheral blood mononuclear cells. Genomic DNA was extracted from the blood cell samples with the Qiagen DNeasy Blood Extraction Kit. The full study reports these points: Some 15 rarely observed V segments, including chromosome 9 orphons, were excluded from the earlier analysis of some 590 of the donors because counts were too low. Assigning TCR associations to individual alleles was difficult when HLA alleles, especially DR and DQ, strongly co-occurred. The cohort was sequenced for TCR beta chains only, and without alpha or paired-chain data the features that could be detected were limited. In a later analysis, 16,951 TCR beta sequences were associated with specific HLA alleles at a false discovery rate of 0.05. For the cohort, immune exposure information was limited to CMV serostatus. The authors suggested that the approach could potentially be extended to other disease states and immunological phenotypes. Compared with equally common non-associated chains, HLA-associated TCR beta chains in a later analysis were more clonally expanded and had lower generation probabilities. V-gene and J-gene trimming of TCR beta chains was associated with a missense DCLRE1C variant in a later genetic analysis, and the association was replicated in an independent cohort. According to a later analysis, most CMV-associated TCR beta chains appeared to be HLA-restricted, and the HLA associations seemed to be driven largely by CMV exposure. The classifier was reported to diagnose cytomegalovirus status with high specificity and sensitivity in both the original cohort and the validation cohort. Because HLA typing was unavailable for some donors at each locus, only the typed subset was used in association tests. In a later analysis, several top co-occurrence clusters were reported to appear linked to parvovirus B19, influenza, CMV and Epstein-Barr virus. In the study, some 160 TCR beta chains were listed as associated with cytomegalovirus. Correlated functional status among segregating V segments might reflect linkage disequilibrium, but an unknown experimental factor could not be ruled out. An earlier analysis of roughly 570 of the donors showed that most TCR beta V segments appeared in productive rearrangements either about 87% or about 30% of the time, which broadly matched IMGT annotations. A further reported finding was that TCR beta sequences accurately predicted the HLA-A and HLA-B alleles for most subjects in the first cohort. The presence/absence analyses assumed that sequencing depth was roughly uniform across donors, and that assumption may not be true. According to a later analysis, TCR association rates differed among HLA loci, with DRB1 alleles showing the most associated TCRs and HLA-C alleles showing the fewest. In vitro tests confirmed that a few of the cytomegalovirus-associated TCR beta chains recognize cytomegalovirus antigens. A later genetic analysis reported fewer N-insertions in productive TCRs among donors in an Asian-associated ancestry cluster than the roughly 720-donor mean. The 87-base-pair reads could not distinguish some IMGT-functional V segments, including TRBV6-2 and TRBV6-3, so those segments were excluded. Across donors, most TCR sequences were observed very rarely, whereas some public TCRs were present in many individuals. A group of highly shared sequence variants was considered likely to be a technical artifact of the sequencing pipeline.

A few counts support this clone. Its antigen is unknown. Per-base qualities were not stored, and no clone one base away is much larger. The receptor library was made with the immunoSEQ multiplex PCR assay. The multiplex PCR relied on a mix of 60 forward primers for TCR Vbeta segments and 13 reverse primers for TCR Jbeta segments. The CDR3 region of rearranged TCR beta genes was amplified from genomic DNA with a multiplex PCR assay. On the Illumina HiSeq System, the amplified TCR beta libraries were sequenced as 87-base-pair reads. The authors' pipeline ran thus. Across the 666 repertoires, a later analysis counted some 81 million unique TCR beta chains, some 11 million of which were shared by at least two donors. A nearest-neighbor algorithm error-corrected the raw reads and collapsed the reads into unique sequences, merging closely related sequences to remove PCR and sequencing errors. CDR3 sequences were aligned to IMGT reference sequences to assign V, D and J gene segments. For a sequence to be retained, a match of at least six nucleotides to both a V gene segment and a J gene segment was required. Rearrangements were called productive when the CDR3 lacked stop codons and stayed in frame with V and J; all others were non-productive. CDR3 was defined according to IMGT convention as the region running from the second conserved V-encoded cysteine to the conserved J-encoded phenylalanine. In an earlier analysis of more than 550 of the donors, sequences lacking an unambiguous match to a single V gene segment were excluded. In an earlier analysis of about 590 of the donors, a V segment was called functional when productive rearrangements were above 56.7%, and segregating when the standard deviation between donors exceeded 5%. To diagnose cytomegalovirus status from the catalog of TCR beta chain sequences, a statistical classification framework was built. V and J gene assignment, in a later analysis, came from comparing TCR nucleotide sequences with IMGT/GENE-DB human TR gene sequences. A later analysis assigned CDR3 sequences and most-parsimonious VDJ recombination scenarios with the TCRdist pipeline. A later analysis defined each TCR beta chain by its CDR3 amino acid sequence plus V-gene family, and excluded reads lacking a unique V-gene family. As a way to deal with suspected cross-contamination and a sequencing artifact, a later analysis dropped approximately 590 nucleotide sequences that were highly shared and had low generation probability. In a later analysis, a clonal expansion index was calculated for each public chain from normalized within-repertoire ranks of inferred template counts. In a later analysis, generation probabilities were computed with a VDJ recombination model fitted to out-of-frame rearrangements, and the resulting probabilities were checked against IGoR. In a later analysis, TCR-TCR, TCR-HLA and TCR-CMV co-occurrence was scored with hypergeometric tests, and a repertoire-size bias correction was applied to TCR pairs. False discovery rates were estimated in a later analysis by permuting HLA or CMV assignments 20 times. In a later analysis, co-occurring TCRs were grouped with DBSCAN, and TCRdist sequence similarity was added when clustering was performed within HLA-allele-positive subsets. Repertoires with fewer than 30,000 or more than 120,000 public chains, plus five repertoires with anomalous nucleotide sharing, were excluded from co-occurrence clustering. Entries here come from immuneACCESS through TCRdb and include only in-frame sequences with V and J called. Some clones fail to appear in such tables; in the studies checked, an unresolved V gene covers under half of the shortfall, and the cause of the remainder is unknown. That table furnishes V, J and clone size, whereas the DNA furnished D and trimming. Present in this sample are some 93,000 clones, approximately 72% of which were seen just once. The top ten hold about 3.5% of the sample.

The chain couples TRBV6-6 to TRBJ1-4, with 7 central nucleotides matching TRBD1. This clonotype was sampled from a woman aged 40 to 55 in good health and CMV-seronegative. The sample comprised PBMCs. The DNA sequence is given as TGTGCCAGCAGGCTGTACAGGGGCACTAATGAAAAACTGTTTTTT. This gives the protein CASRLYRGTNEKLFF.